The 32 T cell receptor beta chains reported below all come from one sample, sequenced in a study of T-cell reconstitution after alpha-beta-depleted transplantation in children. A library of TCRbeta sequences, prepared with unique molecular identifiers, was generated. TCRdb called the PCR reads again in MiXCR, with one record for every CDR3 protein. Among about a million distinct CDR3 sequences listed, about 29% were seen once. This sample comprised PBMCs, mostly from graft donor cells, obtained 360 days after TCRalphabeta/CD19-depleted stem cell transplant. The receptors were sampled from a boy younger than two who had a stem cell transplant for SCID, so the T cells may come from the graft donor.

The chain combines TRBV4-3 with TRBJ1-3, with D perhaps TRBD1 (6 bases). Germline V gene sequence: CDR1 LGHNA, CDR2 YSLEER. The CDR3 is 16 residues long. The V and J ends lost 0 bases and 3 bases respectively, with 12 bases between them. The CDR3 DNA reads TGCGCCAGCAGCCAAGATGTGGGACAATTTGGAAACACCATATATTTT. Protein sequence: CASSQDVGQFGNTIYF.

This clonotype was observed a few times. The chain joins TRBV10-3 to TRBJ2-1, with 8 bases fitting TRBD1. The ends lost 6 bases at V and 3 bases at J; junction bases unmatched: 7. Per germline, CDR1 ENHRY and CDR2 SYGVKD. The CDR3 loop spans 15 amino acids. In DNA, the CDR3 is TGTGCCATCAGCCCGACAGGGGTAGACTACAATGAGCAGTTCTTC. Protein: CAISPTGVDYNEQFF.

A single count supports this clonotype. The CDR3 nucleotides are TGTGCCAGCAGCGTGGGACAGGGGGCTCTTCCTAATGAAAAACTGTTTTTT. It specifies CASSVGQGALPNEKLFF. The J gene is TRBJ1-4, the V gene TRBV9; 12 nucleotides align to TRBD1. J was trimmed by 3 bases and V by 2 bases; bases with no gene match: 5. CDR1 is SGDLS and CDR2 is YYNGEE in the germline V gene. The CDR3 has 17 residues.

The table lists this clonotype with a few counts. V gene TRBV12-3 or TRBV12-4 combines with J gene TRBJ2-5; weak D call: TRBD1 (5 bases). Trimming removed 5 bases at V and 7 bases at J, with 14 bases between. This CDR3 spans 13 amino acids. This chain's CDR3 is CASSPQGIGTQYF. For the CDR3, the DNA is TGTGCCAGCAGTCCTCAGGGAATTGGGACCCAGTACTTC.

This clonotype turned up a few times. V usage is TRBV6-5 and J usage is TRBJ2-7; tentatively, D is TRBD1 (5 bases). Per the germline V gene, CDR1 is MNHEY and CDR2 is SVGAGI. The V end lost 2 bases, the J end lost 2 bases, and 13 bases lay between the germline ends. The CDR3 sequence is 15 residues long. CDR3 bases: TGTGCCAGCAGTTACGGGGCAGGAGTCACCTACGAGCAGTACTTC. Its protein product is CASSYGAGVTYEQYF.

CDR3 sequence reads: CASSLSGTGVEETQYF. CDR3 DNA sequence: TGTGCCAGCAGTTTGAGTGGGACAGGGGTAGAAGAGACCCAGTACTTC. The chain links TRBV27 to TRBJ2-5; 10 positions agree with TRBD1. The J segment lost 3 bases and the V segment lost 3 bases, leaving 7 bases of the junction unmatched. The CDR3 is made up of 16 amino acids. The V gene's germline CDR1 is MNHEY and CDR2 SMNVEV (reference sequence).

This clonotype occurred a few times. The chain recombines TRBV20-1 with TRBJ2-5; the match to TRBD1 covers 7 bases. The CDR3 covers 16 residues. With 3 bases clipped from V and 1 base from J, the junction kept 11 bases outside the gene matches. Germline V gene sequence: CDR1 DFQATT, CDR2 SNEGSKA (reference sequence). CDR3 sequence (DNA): TGCAGTGCTAGCCTAGGACAGGCCTCGGGCCAAGAGACCCAGTACTTC. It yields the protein CSASLGQASGQETQYF.

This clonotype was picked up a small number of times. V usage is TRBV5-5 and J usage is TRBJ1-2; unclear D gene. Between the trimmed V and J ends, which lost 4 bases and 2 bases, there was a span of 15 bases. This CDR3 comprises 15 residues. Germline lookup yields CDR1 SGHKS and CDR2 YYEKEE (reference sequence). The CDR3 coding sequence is TGTGCCAGCAGCGTACGTATTACCGGGAACTATGGCTACACCTTC. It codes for CASSVRITGNYGYTF. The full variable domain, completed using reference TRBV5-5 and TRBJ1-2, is DAGVTQSPTHLIKTRGQQVTLRCSPISGHKSVSWYQQVLGQGPQFIFQYYEKEERGRGNFPDRFSARQFPNYSSELNVNALLLGDSALYLCASSVRITGNYGYTFGSGTRLTVV.

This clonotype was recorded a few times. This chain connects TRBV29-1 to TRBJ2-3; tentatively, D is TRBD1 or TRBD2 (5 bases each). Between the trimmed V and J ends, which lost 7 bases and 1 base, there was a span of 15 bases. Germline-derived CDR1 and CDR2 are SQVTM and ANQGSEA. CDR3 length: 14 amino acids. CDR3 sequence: CSAQGQGGTDTQYF. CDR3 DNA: TGCAGCGCCCAGGGCCAGGGAGGCACAGATACGCAGTATTTT.

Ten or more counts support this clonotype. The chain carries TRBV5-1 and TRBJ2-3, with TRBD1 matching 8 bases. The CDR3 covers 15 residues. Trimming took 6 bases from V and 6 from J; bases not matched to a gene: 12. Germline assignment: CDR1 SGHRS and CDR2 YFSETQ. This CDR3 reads CASTHSGGAGDTQYF. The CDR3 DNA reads TGCGCCAGCACCCACTCAGGGGGCGCAGGGGATACGCAGTATTTT.

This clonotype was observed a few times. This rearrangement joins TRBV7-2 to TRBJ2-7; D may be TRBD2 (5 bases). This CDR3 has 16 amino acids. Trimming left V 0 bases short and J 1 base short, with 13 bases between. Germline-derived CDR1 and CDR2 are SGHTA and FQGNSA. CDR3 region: CASSLAGVDWSYEQYF. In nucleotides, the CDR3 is TGTGCCAGCAGCTTAGCAGGTGTGGACTGGTCCTACGAGCAGTACTTC. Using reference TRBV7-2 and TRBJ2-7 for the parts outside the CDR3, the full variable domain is GAGVSQSPSNKVTEKGKDVELRCDPISGHTALYWYRQSLGQGLEFLIYFQGNSAPDKSGLPSDRFSAERTGGSVSTLTIQRTQQEDSAVYLCASSLAGVDWSYEQYFGPGTRLTVT.

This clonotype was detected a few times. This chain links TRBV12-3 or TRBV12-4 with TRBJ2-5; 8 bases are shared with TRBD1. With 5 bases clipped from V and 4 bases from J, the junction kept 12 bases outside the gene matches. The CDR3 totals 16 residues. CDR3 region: CASSIGGTGGTETQYF. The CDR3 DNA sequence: TGTGCCAGCAGTATTGGCGGAACAGGGGGGACAGAGACCCAGTACTTC.

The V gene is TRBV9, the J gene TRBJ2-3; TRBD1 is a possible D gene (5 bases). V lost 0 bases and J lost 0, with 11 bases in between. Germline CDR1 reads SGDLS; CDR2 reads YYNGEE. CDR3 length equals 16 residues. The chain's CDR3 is CASSVEQTASTDTQYF. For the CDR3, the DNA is TGTGCCAGCAGCGTAGAACAGACAGCCAGCACAGATACGCAGTATTTT.

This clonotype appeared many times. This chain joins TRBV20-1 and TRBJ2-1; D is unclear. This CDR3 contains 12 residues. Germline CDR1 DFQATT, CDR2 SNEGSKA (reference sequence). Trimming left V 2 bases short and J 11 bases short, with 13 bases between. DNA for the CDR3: TGCAGTGCTAGAAGTACATCTGGTAAGCAGTTCTTC. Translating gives CSARSTSGKQFF.

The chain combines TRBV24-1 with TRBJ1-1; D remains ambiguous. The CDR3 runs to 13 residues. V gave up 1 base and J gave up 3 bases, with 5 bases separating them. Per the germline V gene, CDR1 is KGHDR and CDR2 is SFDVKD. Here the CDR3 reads CATSDFLHTEAFF. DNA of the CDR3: TGTGCCACCAGTGATTTTCTCCACACTGAAGCTTTCTTT.

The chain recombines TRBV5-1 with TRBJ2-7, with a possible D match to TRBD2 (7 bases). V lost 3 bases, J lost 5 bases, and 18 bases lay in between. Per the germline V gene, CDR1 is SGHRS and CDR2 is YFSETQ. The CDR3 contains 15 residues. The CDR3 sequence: CASSSGHGGPDEQYF. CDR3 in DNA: TGCGCCAGCAGCTCCGGCCACGGGGGGCCCGACGAGCAGTACTTC.

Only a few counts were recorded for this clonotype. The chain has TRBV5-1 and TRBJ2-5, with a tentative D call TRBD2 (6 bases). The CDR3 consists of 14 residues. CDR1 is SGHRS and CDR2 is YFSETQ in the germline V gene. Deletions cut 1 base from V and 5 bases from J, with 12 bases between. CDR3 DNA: TGCGCCAGCAGCTTGAAGCTACGGGGGGAGACCCAGTACTTC. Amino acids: CASSLKLRGETQYF.

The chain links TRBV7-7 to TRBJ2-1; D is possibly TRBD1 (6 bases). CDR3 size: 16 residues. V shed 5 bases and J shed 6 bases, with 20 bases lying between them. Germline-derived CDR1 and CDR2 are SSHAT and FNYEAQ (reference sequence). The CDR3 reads CASSRDTTTLGNEQFF. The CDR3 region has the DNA TGTGCCAGCAGCCGGGACACTACAACCCTAGGCAATGAGCAGTTCTTC.

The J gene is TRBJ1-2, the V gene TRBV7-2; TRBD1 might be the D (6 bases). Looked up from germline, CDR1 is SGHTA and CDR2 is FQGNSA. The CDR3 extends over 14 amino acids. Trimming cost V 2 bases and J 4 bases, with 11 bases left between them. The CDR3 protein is CASSLPGAGYGYTF. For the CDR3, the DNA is TGTGCCAGCAGCTTACCAGGGGCGGGCTATGGCTACACCTTC.

The CDR3 loop reads CASSSTRIRADEQYF. DNA for the CDR3: TGTGCCAGCAGCTCCACCAGGATCCGCGCCGACGAGCAGTACTTC. The genes are TRBV7-2 and TRBJ2-7; D uncertain. The germline V gene has CDR1 SGHTA and CDR2 FQGNSA. The CDR3 is 15 amino acids. V was trimmed by 4 bases and J by 5 bases, leaving 18 bases between them.

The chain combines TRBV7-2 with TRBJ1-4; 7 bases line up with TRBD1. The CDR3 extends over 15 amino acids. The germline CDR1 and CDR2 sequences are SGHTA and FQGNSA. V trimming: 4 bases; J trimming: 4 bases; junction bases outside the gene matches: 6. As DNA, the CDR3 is TGTGCCAGCAGCTCGGGACAGTCCAATAATGAAAAACTGTTTTTT. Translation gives CASSSGQSNNEKLFF. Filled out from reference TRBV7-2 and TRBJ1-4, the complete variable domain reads GAGVSQSPSNKVTEKGKDVELRCDPISGHTALYWYRQSLGQGLEFLIYFQGNSAPDKSGLPSDRFSAERTGGSVSTLTIQRTQQEDSAVYLCASSSGQSNNEKLFFGSGTQLSVL.

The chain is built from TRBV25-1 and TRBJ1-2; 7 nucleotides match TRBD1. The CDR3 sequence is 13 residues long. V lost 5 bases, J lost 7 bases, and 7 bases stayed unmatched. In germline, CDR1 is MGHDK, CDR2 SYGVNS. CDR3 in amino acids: CASSYTGDSGYTF. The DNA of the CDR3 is TGTGCCAGCAGTTATACAGGGGACTCTGGCTACACCTTC.

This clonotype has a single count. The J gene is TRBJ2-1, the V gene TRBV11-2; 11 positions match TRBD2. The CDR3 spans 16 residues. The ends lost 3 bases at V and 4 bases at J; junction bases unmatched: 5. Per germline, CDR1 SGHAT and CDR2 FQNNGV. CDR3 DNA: TGTGCCAGCAGCTTGGGACTAGCGGCGGCGTACAATGAGCAGTTCTTC. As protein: CASSLGLAAAYNEQFF.

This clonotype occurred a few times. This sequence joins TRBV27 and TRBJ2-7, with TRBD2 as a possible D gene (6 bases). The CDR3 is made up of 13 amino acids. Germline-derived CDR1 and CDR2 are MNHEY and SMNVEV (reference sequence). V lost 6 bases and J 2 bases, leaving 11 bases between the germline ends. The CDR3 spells CASRDYVAYEQYF. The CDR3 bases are TGTGCCAGCAGGGACTACGTCGCCTACGAGCAGTACTTC.

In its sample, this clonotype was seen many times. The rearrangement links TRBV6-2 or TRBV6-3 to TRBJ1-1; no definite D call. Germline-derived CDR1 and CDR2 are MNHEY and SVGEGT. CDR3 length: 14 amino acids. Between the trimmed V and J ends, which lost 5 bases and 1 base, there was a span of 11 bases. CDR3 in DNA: TGTGCCAGCAGTCACCGACGGGCGAACACTGAAGCTTTCTTT. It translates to CASSHRRANTEAFF.

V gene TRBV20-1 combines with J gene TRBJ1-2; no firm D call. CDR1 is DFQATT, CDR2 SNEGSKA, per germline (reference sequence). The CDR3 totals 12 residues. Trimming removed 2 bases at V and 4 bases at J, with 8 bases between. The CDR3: CSARLAGYGYTF. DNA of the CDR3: TGCAGTGCTAGATTGGCAGGCTATGGCTACACCTTC.

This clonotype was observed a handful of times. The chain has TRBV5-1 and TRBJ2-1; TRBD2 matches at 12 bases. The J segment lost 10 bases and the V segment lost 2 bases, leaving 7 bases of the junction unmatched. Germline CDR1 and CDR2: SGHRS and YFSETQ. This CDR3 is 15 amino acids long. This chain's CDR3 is CASSFGLAGSIEQFF. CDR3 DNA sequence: TGCGCCAGCAGCTTTGGACTAGCGGGATCTATAGAGCAGTTCTTC.

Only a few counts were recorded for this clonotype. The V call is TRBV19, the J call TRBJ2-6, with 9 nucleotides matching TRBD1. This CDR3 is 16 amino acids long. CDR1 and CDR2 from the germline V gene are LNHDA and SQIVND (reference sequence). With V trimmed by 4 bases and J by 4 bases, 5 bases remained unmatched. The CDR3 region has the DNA TGTGCCAGTAGTACCGGGACAGGGCGGGGGGCCAACGTCCTGACTTTC. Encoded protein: CASSTGTGRGANVLTF.

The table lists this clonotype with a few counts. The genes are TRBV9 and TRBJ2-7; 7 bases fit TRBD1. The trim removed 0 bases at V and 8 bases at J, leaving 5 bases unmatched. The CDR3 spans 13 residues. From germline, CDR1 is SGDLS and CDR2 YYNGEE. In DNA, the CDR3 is TGTGCCAGCAGCGTAGGACAGGGTGGGCAGCAGTACTTC. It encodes CASSVGQGGQQYF.

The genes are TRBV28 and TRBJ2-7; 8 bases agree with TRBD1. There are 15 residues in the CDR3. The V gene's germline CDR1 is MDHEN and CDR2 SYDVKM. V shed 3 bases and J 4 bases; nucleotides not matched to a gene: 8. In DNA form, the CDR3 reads TGTGCCAGCAGTTTTACCCGACAGGGGCGGTACGAGCAGTACTTC. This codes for CASSFTRQGRYEQYF.

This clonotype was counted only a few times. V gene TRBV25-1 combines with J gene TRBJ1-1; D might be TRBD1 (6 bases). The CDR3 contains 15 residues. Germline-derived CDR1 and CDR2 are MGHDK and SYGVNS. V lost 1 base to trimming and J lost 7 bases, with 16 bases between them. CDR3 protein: CASSEWGRGLGEAFF. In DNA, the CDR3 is TGTGCCAGCAGTGAATGGGGCCGGGGGCTGGGTGAAGCTTTCTTT.

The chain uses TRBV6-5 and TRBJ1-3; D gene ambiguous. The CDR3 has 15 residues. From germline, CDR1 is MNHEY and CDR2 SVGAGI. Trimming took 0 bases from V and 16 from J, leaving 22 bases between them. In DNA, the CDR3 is TGTGCCAGCAGTTACTCGATGGGTATAACAGCAGTTTTGTATTTT. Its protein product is CASSYSMGITAVLYF.